Below are 21 T cell receptor beta chains sequenced from a single sample in a study of neoadjuvant anti-PD-1 for oral cavity cancer. The data were produced by immunoSEQ multiplex PCR, yet TCRdb's version contains in-frame clones alone and is incomplete. The repertoire holds 65,000 to 95,000 clones, with under 85% as singletons. The material sequenced was PBMCs, taken before nivolumab (anti-PD-1) treatment. The source is a person aged 35-79 years with oral cavity squamous cell carcinoma.

V is TRBV6-5 and J is TRBJ2-5, with no clear D. The CDR3 consists of 13 residues. Germline CDR1 reads MNHEY; CDR2 reads SVGAGI. V was cut by 2 bases and J by 5 bases, with 9 bases left in between. The CDR3 DNA reads TGTGCCAGCAGTTACATAAGGACGGAGACCCAGTACTTC. Protein product: CASSYIRTETQYF.

V gene TRBV10-3 combines with J gene TRBJ2-1; the D gene is possibly TRBD2 (5 bases). Looked up from germline, CDR1 is ENHRY and CDR2 is SYGVKD. V was cut by 4 bases and J by 0 bases, with 13 bases left in between. CDR3 size: 16 residues. In DNA, the CDR3 is TGTGCCATCAGTGGGGGAGCCGGGCGCTCCTACAATGAGCAGTTCTTC. Translation: CAISGGAGRSYNEQFF.

The V call is TRBV19, the J call TRBJ2-2; 12 bases are shared with TRBD2. The junction had 10 bases not matched to a gene; V was cut back by 2 bases and J by 6 bases. This CDR3 has 18 amino acids. Germline values: CDR1 LNHDA, CDR2 SQIVND (reference sequence). CDR3 sequence: CASSIRRLLAGGAGELFF. As DNA, the CDR3 is TGTGCCAGTAGTATAAGACGACTCCTAGCGGGAGGGGCCGGGGAGCTGTTTTTT.

The CDR3 bases are TGTGCCAGCAGTGATTTCAGGACAGAAGCTTTCTTT. It is translated as CASSDFRTEAFF. V usage is TRBV25-1 and J usage is TRBJ1-1, with a possible D match to TRBD1 (5 bases). The germline gives CDR1 MGHDK, CDR2 SYGVNS. This CDR3 contains 12 residues. V was trimmed by 3 bases and J by 8 bases, leaving 10 bases between them. The full variable domain, with the rest looked up from reference TRBV25-1 and TRBJ1-1, is EADIYQTPRYLVIGTGKKITLECSQTMGHDKMYWYQQDPGMELHLIHYSYGVNSTEKGDLSSESTVSRIRTEHFPLTLESARPSHTSQYLCASSDFRTEAFFGQGTRLTVV.

This clone was seen more than once but under ten times. This CDR3 reads CASSPRLLQGEVYNEQFF. The CDR3 DNA reads TGCGCCAGCAGCCCCAGGCTTTTACAGGGGGAAGTTTACAATGAGCAGTTCTTC. The chain joins TRBV5-1 to TRBJ2-1; TRBD1 agrees at 8 bases. After removal of 4 bases from V and 4 bases from J, the junction contained 16 bases not matched to a gene. This CDR3 contains 18 residues. The germline CDR1 and CDR2 sequences are SGHRS and YFSETQ.

The chain links TRBV5-1 to TRBJ2-7; D tentatively reads TRBD1 or TRBD2 (5 bases each). V was shortened by 4 bases and J by 6 bases, with 14 bases between the two germline ends. In germline, CDR1 is SGHRS, CDR2 YFSETQ. This CDR3 is built from 13 residues. The chain's CDR3 is CASSGGPTIEQYF. CDR3 bases: TGCGCCAGCAGCGGGGGTCCTACGATCGAGCAGTACTTC.

This chain joins TRBV2 and TRBJ2-2, with D possibly being TRBD1 or TRBD2 (7 bases each). Trimming pared 11 bases from V and 4 bases from J, leaving 23 bases between. The CDR3 is 16 residues long. The germline V gene encodes CDR1 SNHLY and CDR2 FYNNEI. CDR3 coding DNA: TGTGCCGCAGGGGGGGCCACAGGAACGCTCACCGGGGAGCTGTTTTTT. Translated, it gives CAAGGATGTLTGELFF.

This clone appeared a few times. The chain has TRBV19 and TRBJ2-4, with D perhaps TRBD1 or TRBD2 (6 bases each). V lost 5 bases and J 5 bases, leaving 13 bases between the germline ends. The CDR3 has 14 residues. Looked up from germline, CDR1 is LNHDA and CDR2 is SQIVND (reference sequence). The CDR3 region has the DNA TGTGCCAGTAGTGCTCAGAGGGGGGAAAACATTCAGTACTTC. Translating it yields CASSAQRGENIQYF.

The chain employs TRBV2 and TRBJ1-1, with D perhaps TRBD1 (6 bases). The germline V gene encodes CDR1 SNHLY and CDR2 FYNNEI. The CDR3 is 12 amino acids. V was pared by 6 bases and J by 11 bases, with 16 bases between. The CDR3 coding sequence is TGTGCCAGCAGCGAGACGACGGGGGCGGCTTTCTTT. This sequence encodes CASSETTGAAFF.

The CDR3 spells CASSFTEQTNEKLFF. CDR3 bases: TGTGCCAGCAGCTTTACAGAACAAACTAATGAAAAACTGTTTTTT. The chain has TRBV7-9 and TRBJ1-4, with unresolved D. Per the germline V gene, CDR1 is SEHNR and CDR2 is FQNEAQ (reference sequence). The V gene lost 3 bases and the J gene lost 1 base, with 9 bases spanning the gap. The CDR3 runs 15 residues.

The CDR3: CAWSSTSGSNYNEQFF. The CDR3 nucleotides are TGTGCCTGGAGTTCGACTAGCGGGAGTAACTACAATGAGCAGTTCTTC. The rearrangement links TRBV30 to TRBJ2-1, with 12 bases matching TRBD2. The CDR3 has 16 residues. The trim removed 2 bases at V and 3 bases at J, leaving 5 bases unmatched. The germline CDR1 and CDR2 sequences are GTSNPN and SVGIG (reference sequence). Full variable domain (missing parts from reference TRBV30 and TRBJ2-1): SQTIHQWPATLVQPVGSPLSLECTVEGTSNPNLYWYRQAAGRGLQLLFYSVGIGQISSEVPQNLSASRPQDRQFILSSKKLLLSDSGFYLCAWSSTSGSNYNEQFFGPGTRLTVL.

The V gene is TRBV10-3, the J gene TRBJ2-1; TRBD2 aligns across 12 bases. The germline CDR1 and CDR2 sequences are ENHRY and SYGVKD. V dropped 6 bases and J dropped 7; count of bases not matched to a gene: 7. The CDR3 consists of 15 residues. In DNA, the CDR3 is TGTGCCATCAGCCCCAGAGGACTAGCGGGAAATGAGCAGTTCTTC. Its translation: CAISPRGLAGNEQFF.

V gene TRBV2 combines with J gene TRBJ1-1; D not resolved. The CDR3 sequence is 10 residues long. The V end lost 3 bases, the J end lost 14 bases, and 10 bases lay between the germline ends. Germline lookup yields CDR1 SNHLY and CDR2 FYNNEI. The CDR3 reads CASSDLLIFF. The CDR3 coding sequence is TGTGCCAGCAGTGATCTCCTAATCTTCTTT. Combining the CDR3 with reference TRBV2 and TRBJ1-1 gives the whole variable domain EPEVTQTPSHQVTQMGQEVILRCVPISNHLYFYWYRQILGQKVEFLVSFYNNEISEKSEIFDDQFSVERPDGSNFTLKIRSTKLEDSAMYFCASSDLLIFFGQGTRLTVV.

The CDR3, as DNA: TGCGCCAGCAGCTTGCAAGGGGTGAACACTGAAGCTTTCTTT. Its protein is CASSLQGVNTEAFF. This chain joins TRBV5-1 and TRBJ1-1; the D gene is possibly TRBD1 (5 bases). V lost 1 base to trimming and J lost 0 bases, with 7 bases between them. The CDR3 length is 14 residues. The germline V gene encodes CDR1 SGHRS and CDR2 YFSETQ.

The chain joins TRBV12-5 to TRBJ2-7; D is possibly TRBD1 (6 bases). The CDR3 has 13 amino acids. The V end was cut by 7 bases, the J end by 4 bases, with 14 bases between. Germline V gene data show CDR1 as LGHNT and CDR2 as FRNRAP. The CDR3 DNA follows: TGTGCTAGTGCCGCGGGCAGGGGTTACGAGCAGTACTTC. This translates into CASAAGRGYEQYF.

This chain connects TRBV10-3 to TRBJ1-5; D is unclear. This CDR3 has 14 residues. Trimming shortened V by 4 bases and J by 4 bases, and 11 bases separated the two germline ends. CDR1 and CDR2 from the germline V gene are ENHRY and SYGVKD. The CDR3 DNA reads TGTGCCATCAGTGGGGGTGCCGGAAATCAGCCCCAGCATTTT. It is translated as CAISGGAGNQPQHF.

V and J are TRBV7-3 and TRBJ1-1; perhaps TRBD1 as D (6 bases). CDR3 size: 14 residues. V lost 5 bases and J 4 bases, leaving 14 bases between the germline ends. Germline assignment: CDR1 SGHTA and CDR2 FQGTGA. The CDR3 is CASSPTQGSTEAFF. The CDR3 DNA reads as TGTGCCAGCAGCCCAACGCAGGGGAGCACTGAAGCTTTCTTT.

The V gene is TRBV5-8, the J gene TRBJ2-3; D is possibly TRBD2 (5 bases). This CDR3 contains 12 residues. Trimming stripped 1 base from V and 6 bases from J, with 6 bases between. Germline V gene lookup returns CDR1 SGHTS and CDR2 YDEGEE. CDR3 nucleotide sequence: TGTGCCAGCAGCTTGAGAGGGGATACGCAGTATTTT. As protein: CASSLRGDTQYF. The complete variable domain, with remaining parts taken from reference TRBV5-8 and TRBJ2-3, reads EAGVTQSPTHLIKTRGQQATLRCSPISGHTSVYWYQQALGLGLQFLLWYDEGEERNRGNFPPRFSGRQFPNYSSELNVNALELEDSALYLCASSLRGDTQYFGPGTRLTVL.

V gene TRBV15 combines with J gene TRBJ2-7; D possibly corresponds to TRBD1 (6 bases). Germline lookup yields CDR1 LNHNV and CDR2 YYDKDF (reference sequence). V lost 7 bases and J 2 bases, leaving 15 bases between the germline ends. CDR3 length equals 14 residues. The CDR3 loop is CATIIRDTAYEQYF. DNA for the CDR3: TGTGCCACCATCATCCGGGACACAGCCTACGAGCAGTACTTC.

The CDR3 bases are TGTGCCAGCAGTAGGGGGAAGGGCTATGGCTACACCTTC. Translation gives CASSRGKGYGYTF. The gene calls are TRBV28 and TRBJ1-2, with D maybe TRBD1 (6 bases). Trimming left V 5 bases short and J 4 bases short, with 11 bases between. Germline assignment: CDR1 MDHEN and CDR2 SYDVKM. The CDR3 runs 13 residues.

The rearrangement links TRBV7-9 to TRBJ2-2; no reliable D call. CDR1 and CDR2 from the germline V gene are SEHNR and FQNEAQ (reference sequence). The length of the CDR3 is 15 residues. Deletions cut 6 bases from V and 2 bases from J, with 13 bases between. The CDR3 nucleotides read TGTGCCAGCAGTACCTCGGTGGGCAACACCGGGGAGCTGTTTTTT. Its translation is CASSTSVGNTGELFF.